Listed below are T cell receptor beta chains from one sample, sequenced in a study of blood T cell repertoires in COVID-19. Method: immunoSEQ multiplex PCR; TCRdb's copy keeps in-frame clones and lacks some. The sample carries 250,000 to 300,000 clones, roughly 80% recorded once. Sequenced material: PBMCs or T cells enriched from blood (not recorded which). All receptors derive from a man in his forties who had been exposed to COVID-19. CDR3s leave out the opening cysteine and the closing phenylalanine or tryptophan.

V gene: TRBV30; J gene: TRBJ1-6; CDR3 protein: AFTQGPITSPLH
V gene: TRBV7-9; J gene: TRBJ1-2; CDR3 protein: ASSSGTGAGGYT
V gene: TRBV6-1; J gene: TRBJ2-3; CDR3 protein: ASSEDTGDTQY
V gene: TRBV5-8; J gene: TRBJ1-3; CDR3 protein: ASSLDGTARNTIY
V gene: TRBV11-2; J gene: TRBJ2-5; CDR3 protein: ASSLSPGLASETQY
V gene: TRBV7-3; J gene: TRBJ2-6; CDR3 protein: ASSFQTGHSAGANVLT
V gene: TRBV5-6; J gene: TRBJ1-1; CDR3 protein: ASSLGGGARTEAF
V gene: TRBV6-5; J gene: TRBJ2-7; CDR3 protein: ASSYGLAGGREQY
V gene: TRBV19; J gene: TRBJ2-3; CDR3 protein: ASSLTGFWADTQY
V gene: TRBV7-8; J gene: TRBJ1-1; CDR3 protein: ASTLGGNTEAF
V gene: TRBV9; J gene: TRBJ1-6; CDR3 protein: ASADMGTLGSPLH
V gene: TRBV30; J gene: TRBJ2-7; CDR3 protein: AWSSHQDRVGAYEQY
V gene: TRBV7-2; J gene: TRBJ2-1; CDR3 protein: ASSLGMTGNEQF
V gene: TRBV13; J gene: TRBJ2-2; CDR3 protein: ASSYRVTGELF
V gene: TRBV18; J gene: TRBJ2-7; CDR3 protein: ASSPYSYEQY
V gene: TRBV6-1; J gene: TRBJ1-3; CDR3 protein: ASSGRTGGSSTGNTIY
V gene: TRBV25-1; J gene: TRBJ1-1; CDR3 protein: ASTAGQRSNTEAF
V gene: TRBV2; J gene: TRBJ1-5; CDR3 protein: ASSEAAKNNQPQH
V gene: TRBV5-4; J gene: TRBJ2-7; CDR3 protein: ASSLAQGYEQY
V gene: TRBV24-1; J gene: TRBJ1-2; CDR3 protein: ATSDFSGAHGYT
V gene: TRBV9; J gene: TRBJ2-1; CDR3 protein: ASSVDYTNEQF
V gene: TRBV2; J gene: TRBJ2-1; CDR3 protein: ASTPGLAGDNEQF
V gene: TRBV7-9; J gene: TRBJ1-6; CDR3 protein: ASRRDNNNSPLH
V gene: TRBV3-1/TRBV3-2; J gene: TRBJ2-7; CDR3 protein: ASSRQGLTYEQY
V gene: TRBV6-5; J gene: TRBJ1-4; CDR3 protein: AGRQGTNEKLF
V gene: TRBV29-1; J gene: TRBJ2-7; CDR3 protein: SVENGASYEQY
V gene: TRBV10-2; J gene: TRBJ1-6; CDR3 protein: ASRLETGGNSPLH
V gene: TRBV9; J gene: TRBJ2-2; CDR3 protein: ASSQSMSTGELF
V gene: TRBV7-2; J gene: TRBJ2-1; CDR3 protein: ASSLASSGNNEQF
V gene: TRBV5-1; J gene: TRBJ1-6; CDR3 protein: ASSLRQYQETLH